The 15 T cell receptor beta chains listed next were all sequenced from one sample in a study of OX40 agonist ivuxolimab in advanced cancers. Method: immunoSEQ multiplex PCR; TCRdb's copy keeps in-frame clones and lacks some. The data hold 45,000 to 50,000 clones, with 80% to 90% observed a single time. The material was CD4+ or CD8+ T cells sorted from blood, obtained in a trial of the OX40 agonist ivuxolimab. These receptor sequences come from an adult with an advanced solid tumor such as melanoma, head and neck, liver or kidney cancer.

V is TRBV11-2 and J is TRBJ1-2; D is uncertain. CDR1 and CDR2 from the germline V gene are SGHAT and FQNNGV. Trimming took off 2 bases at V and 8 bases at J, with 9 bases between the two ends. CDR3 size: 12 residues. The CDR3 DNA reads TGTGCCAGCAGCTTACGGGGAGGAGGCTACACCTTC. Its translation: CASSLRGGGYTF. Variable domain in full (rest from reference TRBV11-2 and TRBJ1-2): EAGVAQSPRYKIIEKRQSVAFWCNPISGHATLYWYQQILGQGPKLLIQFQNNGVVDDSQLPKDRFSAERLKGVDSTLKIQPAKLEDSAVYLCASSLRGGGYTFGSGTRLTVV.

This clone occurred once. The J gene is TRBJ1-1, the V gene TRBV7-3; 8 bases match TRBD1. The germline V gene encodes CDR1 SGHTA and CDR2 FQGTGA. The V and J ends lost 4 bases and 3 bases, in that order; junction bases with no gene match: 1. The CDR3 is 13 residues long. CDR3 residues: CASSSQGDTEAFF. DNA for the CDR3: TGTGCCAGCAGCTCACAGGGGGACACTGAAGCTTTCTTT.

The gene calls are TRBV7-2 and TRBJ2-5; D not resolved. Germline lookup yields CDR1 SGHTA and CDR2 FQGNSA. The CDR3 runs to 13 residues. Trimming stripped 2 bases from V and 4 bases from J, with 8 bases between. The CDR3 region is CASSLRRGETQYF. The CDR3 region has the DNA TGTGCCAGCAGCTTAAGGAGAGGAGAGACCCAGTACTTC.

This clone has just a few counts. The J gene is TRBJ1-4, the V gene TRBV19; D gene uncertain. Trimming stripped 3 bases from V and 4 bases from J, with 9 bases between. CDR1 LNHDA and CDR2 SQIVND come from the germline V gene (reference sequence). The CDR3 loop spans 14 amino acids. This CDR3 is CASSIRGINEKLFF. The CDR3 DNA sequence: TGTGCCAGTAGTATCCGCGGGATTAATGAAAAACTGTTTTTT.

The chain couples TRBV7-2 to TRBJ1-2; tentatively, D is TRBD1 (6 bases). Germline CDR1 and CDR2: SGHTA and FQGNSA. Trimming took 3 bases from V and 8 from J, leaving 13 bases between them. The CDR3 consists of 13 residues. This chain's CDR3 is CASSLPGDAGYTF. For the CDR3, the DNA is TGTGCCAGCAGCTTGCCAGGGGATGCGGGCTACACCTTC.

The chain uses TRBV11-3 and TRBJ2-3, with no clear D. Trimming removed 4 bases at V and 2 bases at J, with 10 bases between. This CDR3 region has 14 residues. Germline V gene lookup returns CDR1 SGHNT and CDR2 YENEEA. The CDR3 region is CASSSLISTDTQYF. In DNA, the CDR3 is TGTGCCAGCAGCTCCCTCATCTCCACAGATACGCAGTATTTT.

This chain joins TRBV5-4 and TRBJ2-1, with 7 bases fitting TRBD1. V trimming: 2 bases; J trimming: 9 bases; junction bases outside the gene matches: 14. Germline V gives CDR1 SGHNT, CDR2 YYREEE (reference sequence). The CDR3 consists of 16 residues. The CDR3, as DNA: TGTGCCAGCAGCTTAGGGGGCGCCTCCGAGATTATTGAGCAGTTCTTC. Translation gives CASSLGGASEIIEQFF.

The chain couples TRBV7-9 to TRBJ2-1; 8 bases map to TRBD2. With 4 bases clipped from V and 9 bases from J, the junction kept 17 bases outside the gene matches. This CDR3 has 17 residues. Germline-derived CDR1 and CDR2 are SEHNR and FQNEAQ (reference sequence). The CDR3 region is CASSSPAGGKEAGEQFF. CDR3 sequence (DNA): TGTGCCAGCAGCTCCCCGGCGGGGGGCAAAGAGGCTGGTGAGCAGTTCTTC.

The chain combines TRBV9 with TRBJ2-1; D unclear. Between the trimmed V and J ends, which lost 1 base and 4 bases, there was a span of 6 bases. CDR1 and CDR2 from the germline V gene are SGDLS and YYNGEE. The CDR3 spans 13 residues. The CDR3 spells CASSVPGYNEQFF. CDR3 DNA sequence: TGTGCCAGCAGCGTACCAGGTTACAATGAGCAGTTCTTC.

The chain has TRBV10-3 and TRBJ2-7; 8 positions match TRBD2. Germline V gives CDR1 ENHRY, CDR2 SYGVKD. This CDR3 is 18 amino acids long. After removal of 4 bases from V and 2 bases from J, the junction contained 16 bases not matched to a gene. The CDR3 sequence: CAISGPGLGLPKTYEQYF. Written as DNA, the CDR3 is TGTGCCATCAGTGGGCCGGGACTAGGATTACCGAAAACCTACGAGCAGTACTTC.

This clone was observed a single time. This rearrangement joins TRBV19 to TRBJ2-2; D may be TRBD1 (6 bases). Germline CDR1 LNHDA, CDR2 SQIVND (reference sequence). The CDR3 covers 15 residues. V lost 7 bases and J lost 1, with 13 bases in between. CDR3 DNA sequence: TGTGCCAGTATGGTGGGGGCTATGAACACCGGGGAGCTGTTTTTT. Its translation: CASMVGAMNTGELFF. Full variable domain (missing parts from reference TRBV19 and TRBJ2-2): DGGITQSPKYLFRKEGQNVTLSCEQNLNHDAMYWYRQDPGQGLRLIYYSQIVNDFQKGDIAEGYSVSREKKESFPLTVTSAQKNPTAFYLCASMVGAMNTGELFFGEGSRLTVL.

The J gene is TRBJ1-4, the V gene TRBV4-3, with TRBD1 identical over 11 bases. V was pared by 3 bases and J by 8 bases, with 2 bases of the junction left unmatched. Germline CDR1 is LGHNA and CDR2 is YSLEER. This CDR3 comprises 14 residues. CDR3 sequence: CASSQDRGREKLFF. The CDR3 DNA sequence: TGCGCCAGCAGCCAGGACAGGGGGCGGGAAAAACTGTTTTTT.

The genes are TRBV15 and TRBJ1-3; no reliable D call. CDR3 size: 15 residues. V lost 0 bases to trimming and J lost 0 bases, with 6 bases between them. Germline values: CDR1 LNHNV, CDR2 YYDKDF (reference sequence). The CDR3 region has the DNA TGTGCCACCAGCAGAGACCGCTACTCTGGAAACACCATATATTTT. Protein: CATSRDRYSGNTIYF.

The chain carries TRBV7-9 and TRBJ2-3; no definite D call. V was cut by 7 bases and J by 0 bases, with 14 bases left in between. This CDR3 has 15 residues. Germline CDR1 is SEHNR and CDR2 is FQNEAQ (reference sequence). This chain's CDR3 is CASTPVTSSTDTQYF. DNA for the CDR3: TGTGCCAGCACCCCGGTGACAAGTAGCACAGATACGCAGTATTTT. Combining the CDR3 with reference TRBV7-9 and TRBJ2-3 gives the whole variable domain DTGVSQNPRHKITKRGQNVTFRCDPISEHNRLYWYRQTLGQGPEFLTYFQNEAQLEKSRLLSDRFSAERPKGSFSTLEIQRTEQGDSAMYLCASTPVTSSTDTQYFGPGTRLTVL.

CDR3 in amino acids: CASSQKPWTSGTHTDTQYF. Here the CDR3 DNA reads TGTGCCAGCAGCCAAAAACCATGGACTAGCGGAACACACACAGATACGCAGTATTTT. The chain recombines TRBV4-2 with TRBJ2-3; TRBD2 aligns across 10 bases. Germline V gives CDR1 LGHNA, CDR2 YNFKEQ. V dropped 2 bases and J dropped 2; count of bases not matched to a gene: 13. The length of the CDR3 is 19 residues.